The 30 T cell receptor beta chains below were found in one sample sequenced in a study of Ad26.COV2.S vaccination and SARS-CoV-2 variants (dated by TCRdb to the early 2020s). Taken with the paper, the label for treatment or condition translates to: around 19 received Ad26.COV2.S at low or high dose, single or two shots; roughly five received placebo; per-sample allocation not given. Repertoires of vaccine and placebo recipients were sequenced from samples taken on day 63 after the first injection. Libraries were made using the immunoSEQ multiplex PCR assay. The table was pulled from immuneACCESS by TCRdb, which kept in-frame rearrangements only. Such tables lose some clones; where checked, under half of the loss comes from unresolved V genes, and the rest has no known cause. The sample yields 200,000 to 300,000 clones; around 89% were counted once. Jointly, the top ten make up about 11% of the sample.

Material: peripheral blood, obtained in a trial of Ad26.COV2.S vaccine versus placebo. Source of these receptors: a person aged 18 to 59 who received the Ad26.COV2.S COVID-19 vaccine or a placebo.

V and J are TRBV28 and TRBJ1-3; possible D gene TRBD1, 6 bases. Between the trimmed V and J ends, which lost 6 bases and 0 bases, there was a span of 12 bases. The germline gives CDR1 MDHEN, CDR2 SYDVKM. The CDR3 is made up of 15 amino acids. The DNA for the CDR3 is TGTGCCAGCAGACTCACAGGGATCTCTGGAAACACCATATATTTT. As protein: CASRLTGISGNTIYF.

CDR3 nucleotide sequence: TGTGCCAGCAGCAAAGGGGGGGGACAGGGCAATCAGCCCCAGCATTTT. Encoded protein: CASSKGGGQGNQPQHF. The chain employs TRBV21-1 and TRBJ1-5; TRBD1, the D gene given by the table, was not confirmed from the DNA. TRBV21-1 has pseudogene status. The CDR3 is 16 residues long.

The chain employs TRBV3-1 (or the pseudogene TRBV3-2) and TRBJ1-4, with D uncertain. This CDR3 is 18 amino acids long. V was cut by 4 bases and J by 0 bases, with 18 bases left in between. CDR1 and CDR2 (germline): LGHDT, YNNKEL (reference sequence). The CDR3 spells CASSPIDIQQATNEKLFF. The CDR3, as DNA: TGTGCCAGCAGCCCCATAGACATCCAACAAGCAACTAATGAAAAACTGTTTTTT.

The chain uses TRBV2 and TRBJ1-5, with a weak D call TRBD1 (5 bases). Germline values: CDR1 SNHLY, CDR2 FYNNEI. V gave up 8 bases and J gave up 0 bases, with 11 bases separating them. The CDR3 sequence is 14 residues long. CDR3 coding DNA: TGTGCCAGCTCCAGGGACCCTAGCAATCAGCCCCAGCATTTT. Protein sequence: CASSRDPSNQPQHF.

This chain connects TRBV4-2 to TRBJ2-3; 11 bases map to TRBD2. The CDR3 runs to 16 residues. Per germline, CDR1 LGHNA and CDR2 YNFKEQ. The V gene end was trimmed by 5 bases and the J gene end by 5 bases; junction bases not matched to a gene: 9. CDR3 in DNA: TGTGCCAGCAGCTTCATAGCGGGAGGGCCTTTAGATACGCAGTATTTT. It translates to CASSFIAGGPLDTQYF.

J is TRBJ2-7 and V is TRBV6-2 or TRBV6-3; TRBD2 agrees at 9 bases. This CDR3 comprises 16 residues. V lost 0 bases to trimming and J lost 3 bases; unmatched junction nucleotides: 6. From germline, CDR1 is MNHEY and CDR2 SVGEGT. CDR3 bases: TGTGCCAGCAGTTACTCGAGGCTAGCGGGACACTACGAGCAGTACTTC. It is translated as CASSYSRLAGHYEQYF.

The chain recombines TRBV6-5 with TRBJ2-7; the D call may be TRBD1 or TRBD2 (5 bases each). Germline CDR1 MNHEY, CDR2 SVGAGI. Deletions cut 6 bases from V and 6 bases from J, with 15 bases between. This CDR3 contains 13 residues. The CDR3 DNA reads TGTGCCAGCAGGCTCAGAGGGGAGTTCGAGCAGTACTTC. It yields the protein CASRLRGEFEQYF.

In its sample, this clone was seen a few times. The rearrangement uses TRBV19 and TRBJ1-1, with D maybe TRBD1 (6 bases). CDR1 is LNHDA, CDR2 SQIVND, per germline (reference sequence). This CDR3 has 12 amino acids. V lost 1 base and J 7 bases, leaving 7 bases between the germline ends. CDR3 sequence (DNA): TGTGCCAGTAGTATAGTAGGGGGTGAAGCTTTCTTT. Amino acids: CASSIVGGEAFF. The variable domain in full, with the rest retrieved from reference TRBV19 and TRBJ1-1, is DGGITQSPKYLFRKEGQNVTLSCEQNLNHDAMYWYRQDPGQGLRLIYYSQIVNDFQKGDIAEGYSVSREKKESFPLTVTSAQKNPTAFYLCASSIVGGEAFFGQGTRLTVV.

This rearrangement joins TRBV28 to TRBJ2-2; TRBD1 aligns across 9 bases. Unmatched junction bases numbered 8, after V lost 7 bases and J lost 5 bases. Looked up from germline, CDR1 is MDHEN and CDR2 is SYDVKM. This CDR3 comprises 15 residues. The CDR3 reads CASKNWGQGTGELFF. The DNA for the CDR3 is TGTGCCAGCAAAAACTGGGGACAGGGTACCGGGGAGCTGTTTTTT.

The gene calls are TRBV18 and TRBJ2-1; 10 bases map to TRBD2. Unmatched junction bases numbered 10, after V lost 0 bases and J lost 5 bases. The CDR3 totals 18 residues. Germline CDR1 reads KGHSH; CDR2 reads LQKENI. CDR3 sequence (DNA): TGTGCCAGCTCACCACCACGACTAGCGGGCTTGCTTGACAATGAGCAGTTCTTC. As protein: CASSPPRLAGLLDNEQFF.

This clone was recorded a few times. V usage is TRBV4-2 and J usage is TRBJ1-2; no firm D call. The CDR3 has 15 amino acids. V was cut by 1 base and J by 5 bases, with 14 bases left in between. Germline loops: CDR1 LGHNA, CDR2 YNFKEQ. In DNA, the CDR3 is TGTGCCAGCAGCCAAGGCGAGGGAGGGTCTTATGGCTACACCTTC. It translates to CASSQGEGGSYGYTF.

The genes are TRBV5-1 and TRBJ2-7; D is unresolved. Germline V gene lookup returns CDR1 SGHRS and CDR2 YFSETQ. The V and J ends lost 0 bases and 0 bases respectively, with 7 bases between them. The CDR3 length is 14 residues. The CDR3 DNA is TGCGCCAGCAGCTTGGACGGAGCCTCCTACGAGCAGTACTTC. Its translation is CASSLDGASYEQYF.

This chain joins TRBV11-2 and TRBJ1-4; 12 nucleotides line up with TRBD1. In germline, CDR1 is SGHAT, CDR2 FQNNGV. CDR3 length equals 17 residues. After removal of 4 bases from V and 3 bases from J, the junction contained 6 bases not matched to a gene. The CDR3 DNA reads as TGTGCCAGCAGCTCCTGGGGACAGGGGGCAGCTAATGAAAAACTGTTTTTT. Translation: CASSSWGQGAANEKLFF.

In nucleotides, the CDR3 is TGTGCCAGCAGTTTATATCCTAGCGGGAGTGTCTATGAGCAGTTCTTC. This sequence encodes CASSLYPSGSVYEQFF. The gene calls are TRBV27 and TRBJ2-1; 10 bases are shared with TRBD2. The germline V gene has CDR1 MNHEY and CDR2 SMNVEV (reference sequence). With V trimmed by 1 base and J by 8 bases, 8 bases remained unmatched. This CDR3 spans 16 amino acids.

The chain carries TRBV10-3 and TRBJ1-2; no definite D call. CDR3 length: 16 residues. Trimming cost V 3 bases and J 1 base, with 15 bases left between them. The germline V gene has CDR1 ENHRY and CDR2 SYGVKD. CDR3 sequence (DNA): TGTGCCATCAGTGATAAGACCGTACCCATTAACTATGGCTACACCTTC. Translated: CAISDKTVPINYGYTF.

This chain joins TRBV2 and TRBJ2-2; 8 bases map to TRBD2. The CDR3 extends over 14 amino acids. Germline V CDR1 and CDR2: SNHLY, FYNNEI. V gave up 4 bases and J gave up 5 bases; unmatched junction bases: 3. CDR3 in DNA: TGTGCCAGCAGTGCAGTAGCGGGGACCGGGGAGCTGTTTTTT. This sequence encodes CASSAVAGTGELFF.

This chain uses TRBV9 with TRBJ1-3; D unclear. This CDR3 is built from 15 residues. The germline V gene has CDR1 SGDLS and CDR2 YYNGEE. The V gene lost 2 bases and the J gene lost 1 base, with 10 bases spanning the gap. The CDR3 sequence is CASSVVRRSGNTIYF. The CDR3, as DNA: TGTGCCAGCAGCGTCGTTCGCCGTTCTGGAAACACCATATATTTT.

This rearrangement joins TRBV6-5 to TRBJ2-7, with TRBD1 matching over 11 bases. Germline CDR1 MNHEY, CDR2 SVGAGI. After removal of 6 bases from V and 5 bases from J, the junction contained 6 bases not matched to a gene. The CDR3 consists of 14 residues. The CDR3 is CASRPRTGGHEQYF. The CDR3 coding sequence is TGTGCCAGCAGGCCTCGGACAGGGGGCCACGAGCAGTACTTC.

The V and J genes are TRBV28 and TRBJ1-2; D unclear. CDR1 and CDR2 (germline): MDHEN, SYDVKM. With 1 base removed from V and 6 bases from J, the gap between germline ends came to 9 bases. The CDR3 consists of 13 residues. The CDR3 loop reads CASSLSPSDGYTF. The DNA for the CDR3 is TGTGCCAGCAGTTTATCCCCCTCAGATGGCTACACCTTC.

This chain joins TRBV30 and TRBJ1-6; no clear D gene. The V end lost 4 bases, the J end lost 11 bases, and 15 bases lay between the germline ends. CDR1 is GTSNPN and CDR2 is SVGIG in the germline V gene (reference sequence). The CDR3 spans 13 residues. The CDR3 DNA follows: TGTGCCTGGAAGCAAGACATCGGAGCACCCCTCCACTTT. This gives the protein CAWKQDIGAPLHF.

V is TRBV7-2 and J is TRBJ1-4; D is unresolved. Per germline, CDR1 SGHTA and CDR2 FQGNSA. V gave up 3 bases and J gave up 8 bases, with 10 bases separating them. The CDR3 has 13 residues. The CDR3 DNA reads TGTGCCAGCAGCTTTGGAGGGAAGGAAAAACTGTTTTTT. Amino acid sequence: CASSFGGKEKLFF.

This chain links TRBV5-1 with TRBJ2-1; TRBD2 agrees at 16 bases. The CDR3 runs to 17 residues. Germline V gene data show CDR1 as SGHRS and CDR2 as YFSETQ. The V segment lost 4 bases and the J segment 4 bases; nucleotides outside the gene matches: 5. CDR3 sequence reads: CASSPGLAGGDYNEQFF. CDR3 nucleotide sequence: TGCGCCAGCAGCCCGGGACTAGCGGGAGGGGATTACAATGAGCAGTTCTTC.

The rearrangement uses TRBV7-2 and TRBJ2-5, with D possibly matching TRBD2 (6 bases). There are 15 residues in the CDR3. V was trimmed by 1 base and J by 0 bases, leaving 9 bases between them. CDR1 SGHTA and CDR2 FQGNSA come from the germline V gene. CDR3 nucleotide sequence: TGTGCCAGCAGCTTAGGCGGGAAGTACCAAGAGACCCAGTACTTC. Amino acids: CASSLGGKYQETQYF.

The chain links TRBV3-1 (or the pseudogene TRBV3-2) to TRBJ2-3, with unresolved D. The V end was cut by 0 bases, the J end by 1 base, with 20 bases between. The V gene's germline CDR1 is LGHDT and CDR2 YNNKEL (reference sequence). The CDR3 consists of 19 residues. CDR3 protein: CASSQEWFLGEIRTDTQYF. The CDR3 nucleotides read TGTGCCAGCAGCCAAGAATGGTTCCTTGGCGAGATTCGCACAGATACGCAGTATTTT.

This sequence joins TRBV28 and TRBJ2-1; tentative D call: TRBD1 (7 bases). Germline loops: CDR1 MDHEN, CDR2 SYDVKM. This CDR3 region has 15 residues. Trimming took 8 bases from V and 6 from J, leaving 20 bases between them. CDR3 loop: CASSTQGGVGNEQFF. The CDR3 DNA reads as TGTGCCAGCTCGACTCAGGGGGGCGTAGGCAATGAGCAGTTCTTC.

The J gene is TRBJ1-2, the V gene TRBV11-2, with TRBD1 identical over 10 bases. The CDR3 length is 15 residues. Germline-derived CDR1 and CDR2 are SGHAT and FQNNGV. V was clipped by 0 bases and J by 8 bases; unmatched bases: 6. DNA of the CDR3: TGTGCCAGCAGCTTAGATGGGACAGGGGCCGTCGGCTACACCTTC. Translation gives CASSLDGTGAVGYTF. The full variable domain, rest sourced from reference TRBV11-2 and TRBJ1-2, is EAGVAQSPRYKIIEKRQSVAFWCNPISGHATLYWYQQILGQGPKLLIQFQNNGVVDDSQLPKDRFSAERLKGVDSTLKIQPAKLEDSAVYLCASSLDGTGAVGYTFGSGTRLTVV.

This chain links TRBV6-6 with TRBJ1-5; 7 nucleotides match TRBD1. The CDR3 totals 13 residues. V trimming: 6 bases; J trimming: 7 bases; junction bases outside the gene matches: 6. Germline V gene data show CDR1 as MNHNY and CDR2 as SVGAGI (reference sequence). CDR3 bases: TGTGCCAGCAGACGAGGGACAGCCCAGCCCCAGCATTTT. Amino acid sequence: CASRRGTAQPQHF.

V and J are TRBV5-1 and TRBJ2-3, with a possible D match to TRBD2 (6 bases). CDR1 is SGHRS, CDR2 YFSETQ, per germline. This CDR3 has 14 residues. V was trimmed by 4 bases and J by 6 bases, leaving 15 bases between them. In DNA, the CDR3 is TGCGCCAGCAGCCCGCCCTCGCTAGCGGATACGCAGTATTTT. Its protein is CASSPPSLADTQYF.

This chain links TRBV2 with TRBJ1-5; TRBD1 matches at 11 bases. The CDR3 totals 15 residues. The V gene end was trimmed by 5 bases and the J gene end by 7 bases; junction bases not matched to a gene: 7. Germline loops: CDR1 SNHLY, CDR2 FYNNEI. Here the CDR3 DNA reads TGTGCCAGCAGTCAGGACAGGGGGCGCGAGCAGCCCCAGCATTTT. This codes for CASSQDRGREQPQHF. Supplemented by reference TRBV2 and TRBJ1-5, the full variable domain reads EPEVTQTPSHQVTQMGQEVILRCVPISNHLYFYWYRQILGQKVEFLVSFYNNEISEKSEIFDDQFSVERPDGSNFTLKIRSTKLEDSAMYFCASSQDRGREQPQHFGDGTRLSIL.

This clone came up once. The chain joins TRBV7-9 to TRBJ1-5; no definite D call. The CDR3 totals 12 residues. The V and J ends lost 5 bases and 8 bases respectively, with 10 bases between them. Germline CDR1 SEHNR, CDR2 FQNEAQ (reference sequence). For the CDR3, the DNA is TGTGCCAGCAGCCTTACCGGAGAGCCCCAGCATTTT. Residues: CASSLTGEPQHF. The full variable domain, rest sourced from reference TRBV7-9 and TRBJ1-5, is DTGVSQNPRHKITKRGQNVTFRCDPISEHNRLYWYRQTLGQGPEFLTYFQNEAQLEKSRLLSDRFSAERPKGSFSTLEIQRTEQGDSAMYLCASSLTGEPQHFGDGTRLSIL.